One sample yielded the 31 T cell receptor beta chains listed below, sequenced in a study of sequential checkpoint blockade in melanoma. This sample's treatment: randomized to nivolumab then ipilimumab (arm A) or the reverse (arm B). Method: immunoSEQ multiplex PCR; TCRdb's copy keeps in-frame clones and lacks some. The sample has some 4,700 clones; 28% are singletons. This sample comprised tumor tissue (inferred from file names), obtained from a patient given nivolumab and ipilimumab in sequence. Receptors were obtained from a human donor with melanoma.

The CDR3 region has the DNA TGTGCTAGTGGTGCCGGACTAGCGGGAGGAGATACGCAGTATTTT. Translating gives CASGAGLAGGDTQYF. The chain is built from TRBV12-5 and TRBJ2-3; 14 bases are a match to TRBD2. The CDR3 sequence is 15 residues long. Germline V gene sequence: CDR1 LGHNT, CDR2 FRNRAP. V gave up 5 bases and J gave up 5 bases; unmatched junction bases: 3.

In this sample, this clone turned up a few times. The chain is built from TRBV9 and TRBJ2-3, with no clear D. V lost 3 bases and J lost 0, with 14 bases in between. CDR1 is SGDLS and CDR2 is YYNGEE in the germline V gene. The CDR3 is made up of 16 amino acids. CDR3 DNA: TGTGCCAGCAGCGCCCGAGACGGACCTAGCACAGATACGCAGTATTTT. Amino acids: CASSARDGPSTDTQYF.

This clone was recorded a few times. The CDR3 DNA reads as TGTGCCAGCAGCGCGAGACCGGGGTCGAAAGAGACCCAGTACTTC. This gives the protein CASSARPGSKETQYF. The rearrangement links TRBV11-3 to TRBJ2-5, with D possibly matching TRBD2 (5 bases). Germline values: CDR1 SGHNT, CDR2 YENEEA. Between the trimmed V and J ends, which lost 5 bases and 3 bases, there was a span of 16 bases. The CDR3 contains 15 residues. The full variable domain, with the rest looked up from reference TRBV11-3 and TRBJ2-5, is EAGVVQSPRYKIIEKKQPVAFWCNPISGHNTLYWYLQNLGQGPELLIRYENEEAVDDSQLPKDRFSAERLKGVDSTLKIQPAELGDSAVYLCASSARPGSKETQYFGPGTRLLVL.

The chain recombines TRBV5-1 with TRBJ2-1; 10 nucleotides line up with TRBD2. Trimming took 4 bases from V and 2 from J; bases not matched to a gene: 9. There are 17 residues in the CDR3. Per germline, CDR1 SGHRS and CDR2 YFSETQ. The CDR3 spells CASSRHLAGEAYNEQFF. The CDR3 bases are TGCGCCAGCAGCCGCCACCTAGCGGGAGAGGCCTACAATGAGCAGTTCTTC.

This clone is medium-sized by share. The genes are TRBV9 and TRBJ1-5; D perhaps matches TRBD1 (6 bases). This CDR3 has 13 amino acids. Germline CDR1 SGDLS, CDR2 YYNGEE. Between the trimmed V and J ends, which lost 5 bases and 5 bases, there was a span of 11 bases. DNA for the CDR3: TGTGCCAGCAGTCCACAGGGAGATCAGCCCCAGCATTTT. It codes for CASSPQGDQPQHF.

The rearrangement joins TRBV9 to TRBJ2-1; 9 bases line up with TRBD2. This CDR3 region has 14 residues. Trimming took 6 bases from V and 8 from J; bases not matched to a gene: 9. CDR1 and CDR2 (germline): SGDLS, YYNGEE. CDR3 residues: CASKRLAGIDEQFF. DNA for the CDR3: TGTGCCAGCAAGCGGCTAGCGGGAATCGATGAGCAGTTCTTC.

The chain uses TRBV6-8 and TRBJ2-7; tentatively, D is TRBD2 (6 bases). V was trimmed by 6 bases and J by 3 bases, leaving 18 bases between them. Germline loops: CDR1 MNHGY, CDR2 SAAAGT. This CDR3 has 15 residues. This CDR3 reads CASRSLPSASYEQYF. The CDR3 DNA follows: TGTGCCAGCAGATCCCTGCCTAGCGCCAGCTACGAGCAGTACTTC.

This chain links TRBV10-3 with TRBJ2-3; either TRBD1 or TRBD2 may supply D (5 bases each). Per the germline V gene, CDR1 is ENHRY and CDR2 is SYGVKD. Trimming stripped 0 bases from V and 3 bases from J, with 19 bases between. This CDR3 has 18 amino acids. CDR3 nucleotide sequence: TGTGCCATCAGTGAGTCCGGGATTGGGGGAATGAGGACAGATACGCAGTATTTT. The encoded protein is CAISESGIGGMRTDTQYF.

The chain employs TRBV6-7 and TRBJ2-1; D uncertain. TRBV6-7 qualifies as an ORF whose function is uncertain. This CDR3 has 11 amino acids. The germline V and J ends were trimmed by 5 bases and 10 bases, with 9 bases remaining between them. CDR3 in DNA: TGTGCCAGCAGTCTAGAACTCGAGCAGTTCTTC. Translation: CASSLELEQFF.

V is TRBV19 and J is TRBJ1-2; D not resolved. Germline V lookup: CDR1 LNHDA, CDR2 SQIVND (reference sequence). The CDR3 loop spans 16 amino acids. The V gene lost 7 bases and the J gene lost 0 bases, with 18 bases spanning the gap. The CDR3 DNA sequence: TGTGCCAGTACCCCCATGGACGGGAGCCCTAACTATGGCTACACCTTC. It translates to CASTPMDGSPNYGYTF.

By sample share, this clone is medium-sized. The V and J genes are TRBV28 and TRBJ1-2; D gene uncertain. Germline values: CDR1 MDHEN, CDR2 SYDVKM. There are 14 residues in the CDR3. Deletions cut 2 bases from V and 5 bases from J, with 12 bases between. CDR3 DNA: TGTGCCAGCAGTTTACATCCCAAACCGTATGGCTACACCTTC. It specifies CASSLHPKPYGYTF.

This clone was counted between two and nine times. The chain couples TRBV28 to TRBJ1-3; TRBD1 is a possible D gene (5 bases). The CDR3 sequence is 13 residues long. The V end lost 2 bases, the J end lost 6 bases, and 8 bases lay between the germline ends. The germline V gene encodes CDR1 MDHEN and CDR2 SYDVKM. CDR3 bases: TGTGCCAGCAGTTTAATGGGGGAAAACACCATATATTTT. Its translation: CASSLMGENTIYF.

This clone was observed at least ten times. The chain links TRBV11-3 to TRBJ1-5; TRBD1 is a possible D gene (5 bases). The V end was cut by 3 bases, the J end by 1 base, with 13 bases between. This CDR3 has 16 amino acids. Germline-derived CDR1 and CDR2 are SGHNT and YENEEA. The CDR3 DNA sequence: TGTGCCAGCAGCTTGAATTTGGGGGGGAGCAATCAGCCCCAGCATTTT. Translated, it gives CASSLNLGGSNQPQHF.

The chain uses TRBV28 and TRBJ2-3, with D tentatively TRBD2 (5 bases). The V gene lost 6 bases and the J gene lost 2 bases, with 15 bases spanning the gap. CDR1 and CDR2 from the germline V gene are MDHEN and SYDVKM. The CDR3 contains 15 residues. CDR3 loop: CASSHGVRLTDTQYF. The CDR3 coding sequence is TGTGCCAGCAGCCACGGGGTCCGCCTCACAGATACGCAGTATTTT. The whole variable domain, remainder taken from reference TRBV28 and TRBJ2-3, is DVKVTQSSRYLVKRTGEKVFLECVQDMDHENMFWYRQDPGLGLRLIYFSYDVKMKEKGDIPEGYSVSREKKERFSLILESASTNQTSMYLCASSHGVRLTDTQYFGPGTRLTVL.

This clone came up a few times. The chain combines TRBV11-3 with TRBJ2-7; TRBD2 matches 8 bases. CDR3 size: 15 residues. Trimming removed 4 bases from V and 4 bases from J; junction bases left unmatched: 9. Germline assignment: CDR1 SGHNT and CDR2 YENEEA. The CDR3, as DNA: TGTGCCAGCAGCTCTGCCGGGACTAGTCATTACGAGCAGTACTTC. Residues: CASSSAGTSHYEQYF.

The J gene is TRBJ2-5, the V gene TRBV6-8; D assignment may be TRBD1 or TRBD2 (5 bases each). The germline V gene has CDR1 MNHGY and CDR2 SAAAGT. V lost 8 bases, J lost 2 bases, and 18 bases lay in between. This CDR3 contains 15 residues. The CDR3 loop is CASLLPGPLQETQYF. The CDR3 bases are TGTGCCAGCCTGTTACCGGGACCCCTACAAGAGACCCAGTACTTC.

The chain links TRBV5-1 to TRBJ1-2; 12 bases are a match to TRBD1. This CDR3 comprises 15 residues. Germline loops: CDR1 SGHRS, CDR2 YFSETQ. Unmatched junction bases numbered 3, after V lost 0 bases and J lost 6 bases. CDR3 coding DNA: TGCGCCAGCAGCTTGGGGGACAGGGGGCCTCATGGCTACACCTTC. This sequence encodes CASSLGDRGPHGYTF.

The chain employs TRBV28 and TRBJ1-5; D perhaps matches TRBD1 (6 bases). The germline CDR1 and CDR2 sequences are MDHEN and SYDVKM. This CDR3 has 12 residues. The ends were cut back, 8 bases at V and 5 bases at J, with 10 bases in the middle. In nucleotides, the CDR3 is TGTGCCAGCCGTGCAGGGGATCAGCCCCAGCATTTT. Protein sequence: CASRAGDQPQHF.

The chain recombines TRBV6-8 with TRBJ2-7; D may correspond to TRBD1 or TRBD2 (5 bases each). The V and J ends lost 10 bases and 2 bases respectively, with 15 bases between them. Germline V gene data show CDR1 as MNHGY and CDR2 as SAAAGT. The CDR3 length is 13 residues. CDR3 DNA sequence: TGTGCCATCAGGGTTCGGGATACCTACGAGCAGTACTTC. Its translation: CAIRVRDTYEQYF.

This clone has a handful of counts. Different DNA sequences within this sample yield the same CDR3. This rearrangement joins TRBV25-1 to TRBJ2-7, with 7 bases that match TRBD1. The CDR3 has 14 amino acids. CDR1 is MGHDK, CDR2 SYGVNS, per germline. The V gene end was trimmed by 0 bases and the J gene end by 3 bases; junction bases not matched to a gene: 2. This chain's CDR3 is CASSEYGTVYEQYF. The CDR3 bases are TGTGCCAGCAGTGAATATGGGACAGTCTACGAGCAGTACTTC.

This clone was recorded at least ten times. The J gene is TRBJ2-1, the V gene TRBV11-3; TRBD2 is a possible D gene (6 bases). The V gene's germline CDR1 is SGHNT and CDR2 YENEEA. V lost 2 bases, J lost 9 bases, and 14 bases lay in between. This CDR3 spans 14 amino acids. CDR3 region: CASSLRAGNAEQFF. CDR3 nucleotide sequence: TGTGCCAGCAGCTTAAGGGCGGGAAACGCTGAGCAGTTCTTC.

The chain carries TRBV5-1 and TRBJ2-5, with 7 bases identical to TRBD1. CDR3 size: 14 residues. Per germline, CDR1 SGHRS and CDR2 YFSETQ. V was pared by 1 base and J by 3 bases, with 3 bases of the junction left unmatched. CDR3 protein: CASSLWDSKETQYF. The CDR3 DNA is TGCGCCAGCAGCTTGTGGGACAGCAAAGAGACCCAGTACTTC.

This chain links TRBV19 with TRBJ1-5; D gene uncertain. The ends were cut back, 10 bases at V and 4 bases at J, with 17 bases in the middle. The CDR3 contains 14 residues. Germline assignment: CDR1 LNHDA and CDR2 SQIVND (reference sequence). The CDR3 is CATQMAALNQPQHF. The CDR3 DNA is TGTGCCACCCAGATGGCGGCGTTGAATCAGCCCCAGCATTTT. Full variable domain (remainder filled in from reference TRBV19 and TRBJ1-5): DGGITQSPKYLFRKEGQNVTLSCEQNLNHDAMYWYRQDPGQGLRLIYYSQIVNDFQKGDIAEGYSVSREKKESFPLTVTSAQKNPTAFYLCATQMAALNQPQHFGDGTRLSIL.

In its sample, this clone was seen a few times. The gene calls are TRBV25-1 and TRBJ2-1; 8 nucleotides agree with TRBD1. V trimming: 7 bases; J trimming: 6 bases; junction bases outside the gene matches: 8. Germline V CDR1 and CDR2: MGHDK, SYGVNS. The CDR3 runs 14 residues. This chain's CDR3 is CASIRGQGGNEQFF. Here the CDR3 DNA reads TGTGCCAGCATCAGAGGACAGGGAGGCAATGAGCAGTTCTTC.

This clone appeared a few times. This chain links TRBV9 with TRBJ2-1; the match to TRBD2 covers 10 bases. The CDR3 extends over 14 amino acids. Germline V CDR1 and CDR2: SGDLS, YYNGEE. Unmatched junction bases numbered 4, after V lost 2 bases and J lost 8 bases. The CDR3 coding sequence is TGTGCCAGCAGCGTGGCTAGCGGGAGCTATGAGCAGTTCTTC. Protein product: CASSVASGSYEQFF.

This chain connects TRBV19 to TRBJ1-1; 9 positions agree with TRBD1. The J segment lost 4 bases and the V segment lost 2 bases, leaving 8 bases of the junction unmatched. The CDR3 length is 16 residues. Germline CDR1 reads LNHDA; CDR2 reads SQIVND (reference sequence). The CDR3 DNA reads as TGTGCCAGTAGTATAACCGGGACAGGGTTCGGCACTGAAGCTTTCTTT. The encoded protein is CASSITGTGFGTEAFF.

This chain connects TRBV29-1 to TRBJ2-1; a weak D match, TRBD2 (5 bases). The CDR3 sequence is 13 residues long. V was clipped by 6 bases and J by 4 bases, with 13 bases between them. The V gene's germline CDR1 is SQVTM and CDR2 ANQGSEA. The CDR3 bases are TGCAGCGTGGACTCCCCAGGTTACAATGAGCAGTTCTTC. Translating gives CSVDSPGYNEQFF.

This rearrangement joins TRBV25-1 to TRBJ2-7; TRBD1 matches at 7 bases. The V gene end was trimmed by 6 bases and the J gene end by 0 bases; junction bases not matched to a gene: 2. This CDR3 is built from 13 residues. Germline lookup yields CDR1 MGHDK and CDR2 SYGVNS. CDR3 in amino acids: CASSDRVSYEQYF. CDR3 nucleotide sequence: TGTGCCAGCAGCGACAGGGTCTCCTACGAGCAGTACTTC.

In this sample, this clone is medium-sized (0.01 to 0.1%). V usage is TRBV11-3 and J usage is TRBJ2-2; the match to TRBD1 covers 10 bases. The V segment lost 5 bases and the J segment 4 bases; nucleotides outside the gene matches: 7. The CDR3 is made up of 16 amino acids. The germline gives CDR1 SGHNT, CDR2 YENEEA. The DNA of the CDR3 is TGTGCCAGCAGCAACCGACAGGGGGCGATCACCGGGGAGCTGTTTTTT. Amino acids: CASSNRQGAITGELFF.

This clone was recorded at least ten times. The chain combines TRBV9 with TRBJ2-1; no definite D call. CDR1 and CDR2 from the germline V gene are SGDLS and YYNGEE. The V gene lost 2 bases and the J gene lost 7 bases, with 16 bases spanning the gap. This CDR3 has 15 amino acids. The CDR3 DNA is TGTGCCAGCAGCGTTGGATTTCGGAGCTGGAATGAGCAGTTCTTC. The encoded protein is CASSVGFRSWNEQFF.

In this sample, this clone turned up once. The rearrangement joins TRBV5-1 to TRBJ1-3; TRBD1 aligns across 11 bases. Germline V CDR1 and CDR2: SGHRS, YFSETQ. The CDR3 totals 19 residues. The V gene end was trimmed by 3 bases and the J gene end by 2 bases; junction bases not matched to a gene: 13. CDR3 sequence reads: CASSSGTGGVLFAGNTIYF. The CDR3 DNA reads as TGCGCCAGCAGCTCTGGGACAGGGGGGGTTTTATTTGCTGGAAACACCATATATTTT.